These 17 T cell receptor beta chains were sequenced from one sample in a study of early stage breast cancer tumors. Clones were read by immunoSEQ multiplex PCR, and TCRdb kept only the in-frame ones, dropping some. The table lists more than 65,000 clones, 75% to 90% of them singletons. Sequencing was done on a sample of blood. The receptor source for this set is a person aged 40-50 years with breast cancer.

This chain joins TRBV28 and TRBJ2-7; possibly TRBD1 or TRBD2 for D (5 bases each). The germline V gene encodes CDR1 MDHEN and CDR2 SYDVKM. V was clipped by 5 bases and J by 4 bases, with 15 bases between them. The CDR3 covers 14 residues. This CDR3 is CASSPRDRMYEQYF. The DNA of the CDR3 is TGTGCCAGCAGTCCAAGGGACCGGATGTACGAGCAGTACTTC.

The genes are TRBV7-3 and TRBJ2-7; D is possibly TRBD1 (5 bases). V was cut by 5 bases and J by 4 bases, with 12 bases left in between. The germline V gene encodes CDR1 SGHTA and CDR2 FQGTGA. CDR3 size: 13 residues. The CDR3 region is CASSREQGYEQYF. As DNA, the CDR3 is TGTGCCAGCAGCCGCGAGCAGGGTTACGAGCAGTACTTC.

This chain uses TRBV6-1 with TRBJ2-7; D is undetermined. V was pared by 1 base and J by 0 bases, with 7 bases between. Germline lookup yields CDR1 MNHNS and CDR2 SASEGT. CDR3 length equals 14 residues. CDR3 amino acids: CASSEGAPSYEQYF. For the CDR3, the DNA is TGTGCCAGCAGTGAAGGGGCACCCTCCTACGAGCAGTACTTC.

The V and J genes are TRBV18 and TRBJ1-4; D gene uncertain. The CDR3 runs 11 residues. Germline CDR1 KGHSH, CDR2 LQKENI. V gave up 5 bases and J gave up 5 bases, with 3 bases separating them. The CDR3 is CASSANEKLFF. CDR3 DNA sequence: TGTGCCAGCTCAGCGAATGAAAAACTGTTTTTT.

In nucleotides, the CDR3 is TGTGCCAGCAGTTACACACGGACCGGCTACACCTTC. Translation: CASSYTRTGYTF. This chain joins TRBV6-6 and TRBJ1-2; unclear D gene. The germline V and J ends were trimmed by 2 bases and 8 bases, with 9 bases remaining between them. This CDR3 has 12 residues. Germline assignment: CDR1 MNHNY and CDR2 SVGAGI (reference sequence).

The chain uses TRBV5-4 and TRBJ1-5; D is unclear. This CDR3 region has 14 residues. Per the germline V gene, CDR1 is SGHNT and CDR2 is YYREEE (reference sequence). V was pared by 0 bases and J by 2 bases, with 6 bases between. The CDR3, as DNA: TGTGCCAGCAGCTTGGTACCGGGCAATCAGCCCCAGCATTTT. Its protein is CASSLVPGNQPQHF.

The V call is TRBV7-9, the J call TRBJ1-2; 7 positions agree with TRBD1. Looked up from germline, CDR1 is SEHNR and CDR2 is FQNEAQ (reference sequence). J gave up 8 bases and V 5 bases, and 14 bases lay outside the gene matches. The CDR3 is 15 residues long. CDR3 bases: TGTGCCAGCAGCCTGGCGGCAAATCAGGGGGTAGGCTACACCTTC. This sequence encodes CASSLAANQGVGYTF.

Here the CDR3 reads CASSLGNRVGTEAFF. The CDR3 DNA follows: TGTGCCAGCAGTCTGGGTAACAGGGTAGGCACTGAAGCTTTCTTT. The rearrangement links TRBV28 to TRBJ1-1; tentatively, D is TRBD1 (6 bases). V shed 5 bases and J shed 4 bases, with 17 bases lying between them. Germline V gene sequence: CDR1 MDHEN, CDR2 SYDVKM. The CDR3 loop spans 15 amino acids.

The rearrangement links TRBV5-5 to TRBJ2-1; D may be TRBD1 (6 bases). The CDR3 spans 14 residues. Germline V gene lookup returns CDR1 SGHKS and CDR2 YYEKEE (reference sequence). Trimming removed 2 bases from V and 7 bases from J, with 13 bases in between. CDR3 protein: CASSLLGTLNEQFF. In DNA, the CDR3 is TGTGCCAGCAGCTTACTGGGGACACTAAATGAGCAGTTCTTC.

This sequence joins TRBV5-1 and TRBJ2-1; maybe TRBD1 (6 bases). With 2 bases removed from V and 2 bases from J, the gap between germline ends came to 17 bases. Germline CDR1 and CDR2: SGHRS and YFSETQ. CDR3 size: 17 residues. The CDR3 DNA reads TGCGCCAGCAGCTTTGGGAGCCGGGACATAGCCTACAATGAGCAGTTCTTC. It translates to CASSFGSRDIAYNEQFF.

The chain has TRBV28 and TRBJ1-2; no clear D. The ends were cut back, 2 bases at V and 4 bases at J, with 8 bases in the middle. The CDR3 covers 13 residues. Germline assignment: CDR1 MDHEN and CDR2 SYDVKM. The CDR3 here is CASSLPGAYGYTF. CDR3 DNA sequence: TGTGCCAGCAGTTTACCCGGAGCCTATGGCTACACCTTC.

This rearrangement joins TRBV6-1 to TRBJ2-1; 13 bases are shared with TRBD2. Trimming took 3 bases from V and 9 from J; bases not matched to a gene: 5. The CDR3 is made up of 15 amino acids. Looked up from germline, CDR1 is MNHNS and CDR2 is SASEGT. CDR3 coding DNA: TGTGCCAGCAGTGATAAAGGACTAGCGGGAGTTGAGCAGTTCTTC. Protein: CASSDKGLAGVEQFF.

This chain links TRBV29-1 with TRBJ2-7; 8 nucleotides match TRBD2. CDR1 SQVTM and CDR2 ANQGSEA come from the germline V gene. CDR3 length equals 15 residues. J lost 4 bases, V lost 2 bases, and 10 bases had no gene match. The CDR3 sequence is CSVERSSGSLYEQYF. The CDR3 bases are TGCAGCGTTGAACGGTCCAGCGGGAGTTTATACGAGCAGTACTTC.

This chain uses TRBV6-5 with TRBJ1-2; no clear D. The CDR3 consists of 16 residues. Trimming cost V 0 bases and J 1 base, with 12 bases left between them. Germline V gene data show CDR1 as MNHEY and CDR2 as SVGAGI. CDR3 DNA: TGTGCCAGCAGTTACTCGAGGACTGTTCTTAACTATGGCTACACCTTC. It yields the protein CASSYSRTVLNYGYTF.

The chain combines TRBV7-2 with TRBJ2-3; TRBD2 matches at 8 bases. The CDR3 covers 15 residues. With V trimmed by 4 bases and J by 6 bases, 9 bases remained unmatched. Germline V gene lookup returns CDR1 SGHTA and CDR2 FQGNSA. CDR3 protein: CASSSGLAVGDTQYF. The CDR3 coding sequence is TGTGCCAGCAGCTCTGGACTAGCAGTTGGGGATACGCAGTATTTT. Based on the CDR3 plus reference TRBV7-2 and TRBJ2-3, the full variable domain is GAGVSQSPSNKVTEKGKDVELRCDPISGHTALYWYRQSLGQGLEFLIYFQGNSAPDKSGLPSDRFSAERTGGSVSTLTIQRTQQEDSAVYLCASSSGLAVGDTQYFGPGTRLTVL.

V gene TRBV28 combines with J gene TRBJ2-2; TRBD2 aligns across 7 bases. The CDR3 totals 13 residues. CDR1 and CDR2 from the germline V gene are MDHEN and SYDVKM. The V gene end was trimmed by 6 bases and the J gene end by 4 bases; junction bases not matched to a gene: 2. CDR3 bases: TGTGCCAGCAGGGCGGGAGCCACCGGGGAGCTGTTTTTT. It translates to CASRAGATGELFF.

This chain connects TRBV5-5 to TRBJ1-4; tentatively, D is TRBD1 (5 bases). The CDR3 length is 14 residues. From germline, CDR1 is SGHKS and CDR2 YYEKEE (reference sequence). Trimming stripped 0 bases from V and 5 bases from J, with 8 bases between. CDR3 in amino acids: CASSLDRRNEKLFF. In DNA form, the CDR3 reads TGTGCCAGCAGCTTGGACAGGCGAAATGAAAAACTGTTTTTT.